What follows are 29 T cell receptor beta chains derived from one specimen sequenced in a study of cytomegalovirus exposure and HLA in healthy donors. Use of 60 Vbeta and 13 Jbeta primers characterized the PCR. The data were produced by immunoSEQ multiplex PCR, yet TCRdb's version contains in-frame clones alone and is incomplete. The top ten hold roughly 4.9% of the sample, which has around 100,000 clones, 65% to 80% seen once. The sample taken for sequencing was PBMCs. The receptors were gathered from a female donor in good health and CMV-seropositive.

This chain joins TRBV2 and TRBJ2-1; 9 nucleotides line up with TRBD2. CDR3 length equals 16 residues. V lost 4 bases and J lost 3; bases outside the gene matches: 7. In germline, CDR1 is SNHLY, CDR2 FYNNEI. The CDR3 protein is CASSGVGREGYNEQFF. CDR3 nucleotides: TGTGCCAGCAGTGGAGTGGGGCGGGAGGGCTACAATGAGCAGTTCTTC.

The chain couples TRBV7-2 to TRBJ2-2; TRBD2 matches at 13 bases. There are 18 residues in the CDR3. CDR1 and CDR2 (germline): SGHTA, FQGNSA. After removal of 11 bases from V and 2 bases from J, the junction contained 14 bases not matched to a gene. CDR3 sequence reads: CASRSTSGGPPNTGELFF. CDR3 nucleotides: TGTGCCTCCAGATCGACTAGCGGGGGGCCCCCTAACACCGGGGAGCTGTTTTTT.

This clone appeared once. The chain couples TRBV7-9 to TRBJ1-2; 10 bases map to TRBD1. The CDR3 runs to 15 residues. After removal of 5 bases from V and 8 bases from J, the junction contained 11 bases not matched to a gene. Germline lookup yields CDR1 SEHNR and CDR2 FQNEAQ (reference sequence). Here the CDR3 reads CASSIMDRGKGGYTF. The CDR3 bases are TGTGCCAGCAGCATCATGGACAGGGGGAAGGGAGGCTACACCTTC.

The sample holds one count of this clone. The chain combines TRBV2 with TRBJ1-6; possibly TRBD1 for D (6 bases). Trimming stripped 5 bases from V and 7 bases from J, with 12 bases between. The CDR3 is 14 residues long. The germline V gene encodes CDR1 SNHLY and CDR2 FYNNEI. DNA of the CDR3: TGTGCCAGCAGTCAGGGGATTAGGAATTCACCCCTCCACTTT. Its translation: CASSQGIRNSPLHF.

V and J are TRBV5-1 and TRBJ2-3, with D unresolved. The germline V gene encodes CDR1 SGHRS and CDR2 YFSETQ. The CDR3 totals 13 residues. V gave up 0 bases and J gave up 4 bases, with 6 bases separating them. The CDR3 DNA sequence: TGCGCCAGCAGCTTGGCCTTGTCAGATACGCAGTATTTT. Translated: CASSLALSDTQYF.

This clone has just one count. The chain links TRBV5-4 to TRBJ2-3; 11 bases align to TRBD2. Looked up from germline, CDR1 is SGHNT and CDR2 is YYREEE (reference sequence). Unmatched junction bases numbered 5, after V lost 0 bases and J lost 5 bases. The CDR3 contains 16 residues. The CDR3 coding sequence is TGTGCCAGCAGCTTGGCCGCTAGCGGGGGGCAAGATACGCAGTATTTT. Its protein is CASSLAASGGQDTQYF.

V gene TRBV6-1 combines with J gene TRBJ1-3, with 8 positions matching TRBD1. There are 15 residues in the CDR3. Trimming took 3 bases from V and 4 from J; bases not matched to a gene: 5. Germline loops: CDR1 MNHNS, CDR2 SASEGT. As DNA, the CDR3 is TGTGCCAGCAGTGATAGGACAGGGACAGGAAACACCATATATTTT. It specifies CASSDRTGTGNTIYF.

The chain uses TRBV18 and TRBJ1-1; D is ambiguous. Germline V CDR1 and CDR2: KGHSH, LQKENI. CDR3 length: 14 amino acids. The V and J ends lost 3 bases and 2 bases respectively, with 10 bases between them. This CDR3 is CASSPLTRNTEAFF. The CDR3 DNA reads as TGTGCCAGCTCACCCCTGACAAGAAACACTGAAGCTTTCTTT.

The chain has TRBV2 and TRBJ1-2; D ambiguous. The CDR3 totals 12 residues. Per germline, CDR1 SNHLY and CDR2 FYNNEI. V lost 3 bases and J 9 bases, leaving 11 bases between the germline ends. The CDR3 DNA reads as TGTGCCAGCAGTGAGACAAGGAGGAGCTACACCTTC. Its protein product is CASSETRRSYTF.

CDR3 sequence reads: CASRGLAGDHTGELFF. DNA for the CDR3: TGCGCCAGCCGCGGACTAGCGGGAGATCACACCGGGGAGCTGTTTTTT. The rearrangement links TRBV5-1 to TRBJ2-2; TRBD2 matches at 13 bases. Germline assignment: CDR1 SGHRS and CDR2 YFSETQ. J gave up 3 bases and V 7 bases, and 6 bases lay outside the gene matches. The CDR3 covers 16 residues.

The J gene is TRBJ2-7, the V gene TRBV9; 8 bases agree with TRBD1. Germline CDR1 SGDLS, CDR2 YYNGEE. V lost 4 bases to trimming and J lost 0 bases; unmatched junction nucleotides: 6. The CDR3 runs to 15 residues. The CDR3, as DNA: TGTGCCAGCAGCCGGGGACAGGTGAGCTCCTACGAGCAGTACTTC. Translating gives CASSRGQVSSYEQYF.

The chain employs TRBV20-1 and TRBJ2-7; D not resolved. The CDR3 is 11 residues long. V shed 6 bases and J shed 1 base, with 7 bases lying between them. Germline V lookup: CDR1 DFQATT, CDR2 SNEGSKA (reference sequence). For the CDR3, the DNA is TGCAGTGCCGGGTGGTCCTACGAGCAGTACTTC. Translation gives CSAGWSYEQYF.

The rearrangement uses TRBV28 and TRBJ1-1; a possible D gene is TRBD1 (5 bases). The germline gives CDR1 MDHEN, CDR2 SYDVKM. The CDR3 totals 13 residues. V lost 6 bases and J 0 bases, leaving 8 bases between the germline ends. CDR3 residues: CASRLTVNTEAFF. DNA for the CDR3: TGTGCCAGCAGACTGACAGTGAACACTGAAGCTTTCTTT.

The chain combines TRBV11-3 with TRBJ2-1; D is unresolved. The CDR3 consists of 14 residues. Per germline, CDR1 SGHNT and CDR2 YENEEA. V lost 3 bases, J lost 9 bases, and 15 bases lay in between. The DNA of the CDR3 is TGTGCCAGCAGCTTGGGCCCCCTCCCCCGTGAGCAGTTCTTC. Its protein product is CASSLGPLPREQFF.

V is TRBV28 and J is TRBJ2-7, with 7 bases matching TRBD1. The J segment lost 0 bases and the V segment lost 7 bases, leaving 9 bases of the junction unmatched. Germline CDR1 is MDHEN and CDR2 is SYDVKM. The CDR3 is 15 residues long. Here the CDR3 DNA reads TGTGCCAGCAATGCACCGGGACAGTCCTCCTACGAGCAGTACTTC. Protein sequence: CASNAPGQSSYEQYF.

The CDR3 region has the DNA TGTGCCAGCAGCTTACAGGGGGCTGCTAATGAAAAACTGTTTTTT. Its translation: CASSLQGAANEKLFF. The rearrangement joins TRBV5-6 to TRBJ1-4, with 9 positions matching TRBD1. The CDR3 is 15 residues long. Germline CDR1 reads SGHDT; CDR2 reads YYEEEE. With V trimmed by 2 bases and J by 3 bases, 2 bases remained unmatched. The full variable domain, with the rest looked up from reference TRBV5-6 and TRBJ1-4, is DAGVTQSPTHLIKTRGQQVTLRCSPKSGHDTVSWYQQALGQGPQFIFQYYEEEERQRGNFPDRFSGHQFPNYSSELNVNALLLGDSALYLCASSLQGAANEKLFFGSGTQLSVL.

The rearrangement links TRBV4-3 to TRBJ2-2; perhaps TRBD1 as D (5 bases). Between the trimmed V and J ends, which lost 8 bases and 3 bases, there was a span of 13 bases. This CDR3 contains 14 residues. CDR1 and CDR2 (germline): LGHNA, YSLEER. The CDR3 loop is CASSLTGYTGELFF. In DNA, the CDR3 is TGCGCCAGCTCACTAACAGGATACACCGGGGAGCTGTTTTTT.

The V call is TRBV28, the J call TRBJ2-4; 12 bases are a match to TRBD1. The V gene end was trimmed by 6 bases and the J gene end by 7 bases; junction bases not matched to a gene: 13. The germline V gene has CDR1 MDHEN and CDR2 SYDVKM. This CDR3 has 17 residues. CDR3 DNA sequence: TGTGCCAGCAGAACCTCCGGGACAGGGGGCAGTCGGAACATTCAGTACTTC. It specifies CASRTSGTGGSRNIQYF.

This chain connects TRBV4-3 to TRBJ1-6; 7 positions agree with TRBD1. V lost 1 base and J lost 4; bases outside the gene matches: 4. Looked up from germline, CDR1 is LGHNA and CDR2 is YSLEER. The CDR3 is made up of 16 amino acids. CDR3 residues: CASSQARGTYNSPLHF. Written as DNA, the CDR3 is TGCGCCAGCAGCCAAGCCAGGGGGACTTATAATTCACCCCTCCACTTT.

V and J are TRBV4-2 and TRBJ2-7; 8 positions agree with TRBD2. Unmatched junction bases numbered 14, after V lost 4 bases and J lost 6 bases. Per the germline V gene, CDR1 is LGHNA and CDR2 is YNFKEQ. The CDR3 extends over 16 amino acids. CDR3 loop: CASSPTGLIAGGEQYF. CDR3 coding DNA: TGTGCCAGCAGCCCCACGGGGTTAATTGCGGGAGGCGAGCAGTACTTC.

The J gene is TRBJ1-2, the V gene TRBV4-3, with 9 bases identical to TRBD1. The junction had 0 bases not matched to a gene; V was cut back by 0 bases and J by 4 bases. The CDR3 has 14 amino acids. CDR1 is LGHNA, CDR2 YSLEER, per germline. CDR3 loop: CASSQEQGAYGYTF. The CDR3 nucleotides are TGCGCCAGCAGCCAAGAACAGGGGGCCTATGGCTACACCTTC.

This chain joins TRBV18 and TRBJ1-4; maybe TRBD1 (6 bases). Germline CDR1 reads KGHSH; CDR2 reads LQKENI. The V end lost 1 base, the J end lost 8 bases, and 14 bases lay between the germline ends. CDR3 length: 15 residues. The DNA for the CDR3 is TGTGCCAGCTCACCACAGGGGGATGACTCAGAAAAACTGTTTTTT. This encodes CASSPQGDDSEKLFF.

The V call is TRBV10-3, the J call TRBJ2-1, with TRBD2 matching over 14 bases. Per the germline V gene, CDR1 is ENHRY and CDR2 is SYGVKD. After removal of 3 bases from V and 1 base from J, the junction contained 5 bases not matched to a gene. The CDR3 has 18 amino acids. The CDR3: CAISDPGLAGGSYNEQFF. CDR3 nucleotides: TGTGCCATCAGTGACCCCGGACTAGCGGGGGGTTCCTACAATGAGCAGTTCTTC.

This clone was observed a handful of times. The chain carries TRBV5-4 and TRBJ1-2, with D possibly TRBD1 on 5 matching bases. V was cut by 2 bases and J by 2 bases, with 10 bases left in between. Germline CDR1 is SGHNT and CDR2 is YYREEE (reference sequence). The CDR3 contains 14 residues. The chain's CDR3 is CASSFGRGNYGYTF. In nucleotides, the CDR3 is TGTGCCAGCAGCTTCGGGAGGGGCAACTATGGCTACACCTTC.

The chain employs TRBV5-1 and TRBJ2-7; 7 bases are a match to TRBD1. Trimming at V came to 3 bases and at J to 2 bases, leaving 5 bases not matched to a gene. The V gene's germline CDR1 is SGHRS and CDR2 YFSETQ. The CDR3 extends over 14 amino acids. This CDR3 is CASSSGTVTYEQYF. In DNA, the CDR3 is TGCGCCAGCAGCTCCGGGACAGTAACCTACGAGCAGTACTTC.

The rearrangement joins TRBV11-2 to TRBJ1-2, with 9 nucleotides matching TRBD1. The CDR3 contains 17 residues. With V trimmed by 2 bases and J by 7 bases, 14 bases remained unmatched. Germline loops: CDR1 SGHAT, CDR2 FQNNGV. CDR3 in amino acids: CASSLNLDRGRASGYTF. The DNA for the CDR3 is TGTGCCAGCAGCTTAAACCTGGACAGGGGACGAGCAAGTGGCTACACCTTC.

The CDR3 spells CASSPLAGAPHTDTQYF. The CDR3 bases are TGTGCCAGCTCACCACTAGCGGGAGCGCCGCACACAGATACGCAGTATTTT. The rearrangement links TRBV18 to TRBJ2-3; 9 positions match TRBD2. CDR1 and CDR2 from the germline V gene are KGHSH and LQKENI. This CDR3 comprises 17 residues. V lost 1 base and J lost 2; bases outside the gene matches: 7.

J is TRBJ1-2 and V is TRBV28, with D perhaps matching TRBD1 (5 bases). Trimming left V 7 bases short and J 4 bases short, with 7 bases between. Germline V lookup: CDR1 MDHEN, CDR2 SYDVKM. The CDR3 consists of 11 residues. CDR3: CASNQGYGYTF. In nucleotides, the CDR3 is TGTGCCAGCAACCAGGGCTATGGCTACACCTTC.

The V and J genes are TRBV6-6 and TRBJ1-5, with a weak D call TRBD1 (5 bases). Trimming shortened V by 3 bases and J by 4 bases, and 10 bases separated the two germline ends. Germline CDR1 and CDR2: MNHNY and SVGAGI (reference sequence). CDR3 length: 14 amino acids. CDR3 DNA sequence: TGTGCCAGCAGTTATCAGGGAGGAAATCAGCCCCAGCATTTT. Its translation is CASSYQGGNQPQHF.